A single sample gave rise to the 3 T cell receptor beta chains below, sequenced in a study of blood T cell repertoires in COVID-19 (TCRdb year 2020). Libraries came from the immunoSEQ multiplex PCR assay. TCRdb obtained this table from immuneACCESS and retained in-frame rearrangements with V and J assigned. These tables miss some clones; where compared with another copy, unresolved V genes account for less than half of the shortfall, and the remainder is unexplained. The table for this sample lists roughly 310,000 clones; roughly 90% of them were counted only once. In total, the top ten clones hold more than 3% of the sample. The sequencing input was peripheral blood. The receptors here all came from a woman aged 45-65 years with active or convalescent COVID-19.

The chain joins TRBV27 to TRBJ2-7, with 13 positions matching TRBD2. Germline lookup yields CDR1 MNHEY and CDR2 SMNVEV (reference sequence). The CDR3 extends over 14 amino acids. V lost 6 bases to trimming and J lost 2 bases; unmatched junction nucleotides: 1. The CDR3 bases are TGTGCCAGCAGACTAGCGGGAGGGCCCTACGAGCAGTACTTC. Its translation is CASRLAGGPYEQYF.

The rearrangement links TRBV7-2 to TRBJ2-5; tentatively, D is TRBD2 (6 bases). The CDR3 length is 11 residues. Per the germline V gene, CDR1 is SGHTA and CDR2 is FQGNSA. Trimming pared 5 bases from V and 9 bases from J, leaving 10 bases between. Written as DNA, the CDR3 is TGTGCCAGCAGCACGGGGGTTCCCCAGTACTTC. It codes for CASSTGVPQYF.

V and J are TRBV10-3 and TRBJ2-7, with TRBD2 matching over 9 bases. CDR3 length: 12 residues. The V gene's germline CDR1 is ENHRY and CDR2 SYGVKD. Trimming took 10 bases from V and 2 from J; bases not matched to a gene: 3. DNA of the CDR3: TGTGCCAGCAGCGGGGGGACCTACGAGCAGTACTTC. Amino acids: CASSGGTYEQYF.